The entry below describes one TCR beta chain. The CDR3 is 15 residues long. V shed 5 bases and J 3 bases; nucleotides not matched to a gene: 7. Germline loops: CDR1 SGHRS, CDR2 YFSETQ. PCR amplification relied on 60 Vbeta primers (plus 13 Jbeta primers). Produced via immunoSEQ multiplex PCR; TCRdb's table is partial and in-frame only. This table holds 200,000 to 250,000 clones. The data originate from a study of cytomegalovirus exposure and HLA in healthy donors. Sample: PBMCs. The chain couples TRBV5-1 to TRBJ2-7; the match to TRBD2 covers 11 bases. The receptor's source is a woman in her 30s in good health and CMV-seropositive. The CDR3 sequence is CASRLVTSGNYEQYF. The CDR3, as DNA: TGCGCCAGCAGGCTGGTGACTAGCGGGAACTACGAGCAGTACTTC.